Listed here are 22 T cell receptor beta chains from one sample, sequenced in a study of naive and memory T cell subsets. Both TRBC1 and TRBC2 were covered by a beta constant-region primer of two equimolar oligonucleotides. TCRdb fed the UMI-ligation and nested PCR reads into MiXCR, producing one record per CDR3 protein. Here the sample spans roughly 140,000 distinct CDR3 sequences, about a sixth being singletons. The sample was naive CD4+ T cells from blood. Source of these receptors: a human donor in good health.

The chain employs TRBV25-1 and TRBJ2-7; 8 bases are a match to TRBD1. The CDR3 consists of 14 residues. Unmatched junction bases numbered 8, after V lost 7 bases and J lost 3 bases. In germline, CDR1 is MGHDK, CDR2 SYGVNS. The CDR3 DNA reads as TGTGCCAGCATTGGACAGGGTGAAAACTACGAGCAGTACTTC. It yields the protein CASIGQGENYEQYF.

The chain links TRBV19 to TRBJ1-2; TRBD1 might be the D (5 bases). CDR1 LNHDA and CDR2 SQIVND come from the germline V gene (reference sequence). There are 15 residues in the CDR3. With 4 bases removed from V and 4 bases from J, the gap between germline ends came to 16 bases. CDR3 DNA: TGTGCCAGTAGTAGCCGGGGACGGAACTTCTATGGCTACACCTTC. Amino acids: CASSSRGRNFYGYTF.

A few counts support this clonotype. V and J are TRBV10-3 and TRBJ2-5; 7 positions agree with TRBD1. This CDR3 is 16 amino acids long. V gave up 6 bases and J gave up 1 base; unmatched junction bases: 11. From germline, CDR1 is ENHRY and CDR2 SYGVKD. The CDR3 sequence is CAISPKQQGIQETQYF. The CDR3 DNA reads as TGTGCCATCAGCCCAAAGCAACAGGGGATCCAAGAGACCCAGTACTTC.

This clonotype showed up just once. This CDR3 reads CASSLFRQGATEAFF. The CDR3 nucleotides are TGTGCCAGCAGTTTATTCAGACAGGGGGCCACTGAAGCTTTCTTT. V gene TRBV28 combines with J gene TRBJ1-1, with 10 bases lining up with TRBD1. CDR1 is MDHEN and CDR2 is SYDVKM in the germline V gene. Trimming took 1 base from V and 4 from J; bases not matched to a gene: 3. The CDR3 sequence is 15 residues long.

This clonotype has only a few counts. The rearrangement links TRBV7-9 to TRBJ1-2, with 7 nucleotides matching TRBD1. CDR1 and CDR2 from the germline V gene are SEHNR and FQNEAQ (reference sequence). The CDR3 covers 13 residues. V gave up 0 bases and J gave up 8 bases; unmatched junction bases: 3. Here the CDR3 reads CASSLARQGGYTF. The CDR3 DNA sequence: TGTGCCAGCAGCTTAGCTCGACAGGGCGGCTACACCTTC. Together with reference TRBV7-9 and TRBJ1-2, the CDR3 gives the full variable domain: DTGVSQNPRHKITKRGQNVTFRCDPISEHNRLYWYRQTLGQGPEFLTYFQNEAQLEKSRLLSDRFSAERPKGSFSTLEIQRTEQGDSAMYLCASSLARQGGYTFGSGTRLTVV.

Only a few counts were recorded for this clonotype. The chain employs TRBV5-1 and TRBJ2-7; weak D call: TRBD1 (6 bases). Germline V CDR1 and CDR2: SGHRS, YFSETQ. The CDR3 contains 16 residues. Trimming shortened V by 3 bases and J by 0 bases, and 16 bases separated the two germline ends. CDR3 loop: CASSSRDTFLSYEQYF. The CDR3 DNA sequence: TGCGCCAGCAGCTCTCGGGACACCTTTCTCTCCTACGAGCAGTACTTC.

This clonotype was seen only a few times. The V call is TRBV6-6, the J call TRBJ2-7; TRBD1 aligns across 7 bases. V shed 5 bases, J shed 7 bases, and the junction held 11 bases outside the gene matches. The germline V gene encodes CDR1 MNHNY and CDR2 SVGAGI (reference sequence). The CDR3 contains 14 residues. The CDR3 bases are TGTGCCAGCAGTCCTCCCCAGGGACAGCTGGAGCAGTACTTC. Protein sequence: CASSPPQGQLEQYF.

The chain employs TRBV12-3 or TRBV12-4 and TRBJ2-1; 7 bases map to TRBD2. V shed 4 bases, J shed 8 bases, and the junction held 14 bases outside the gene matches. The CDR3 extends over 16 amino acids. CDR3 coding DNA: TGTGCCAGCAGTTCGTCTTCTGCAGGGAGCGGGGATGAGCAGTTCTTC. It specifies CASSSSSAGSGDEQFF.

In its sample, this clonotype was seen a few times. The V gene is TRBV7-2, the J gene TRBJ2-6; 7 bases agree with TRBD1. V was pared by 5 bases and J by 2 bases, with 3 bases of the junction left unmatched. In germline, CDR1 is SGHTA, CDR2 FQGNSA. This CDR3 is built from 15 residues. The CDR3 DNA reads TGTGCCAGCAGCGTCGGACAGGCTGGGGCCAACGTCCTGACTTTC. This codes for CASSVGQAGANVLTF. Using reference TRBV7-2 and TRBJ2-6 for the parts outside the CDR3, the full variable domain is GAGVSQSPSNKVTEKGKDVELRCDPISGHTALYWYRQSLGQGLEFLIYFQGNSAPDKSGLPSDRFSAERTGGSVSTLTIQRTQQEDSAVYLCASSVGQAGANVLTFGAGSRLTVL.

The chain combines TRBV11-2 with TRBJ2-3; D is possibly TRBD2 (5 bases). Between the trimmed V and J ends, which lost 8 bases and 2 bases, there was a span of 17 bases. The CDR3 contains 15 residues. Per germline, CDR1 SGHAT and CDR2 FQNNGV. The CDR3 DNA reads TGTGCCAGCGGAATCGACGGGATGGACACAGATACGCAGTATTTT. It is translated as CASGIDGMDTDTQYF.

The rearrangement uses TRBV29-1 and TRBJ2-7; D ambiguous. From germline, CDR1 is SQVTM and CDR2 ANQGSEA. Trimming took 4 bases from V and 0 from J, leaving 10 bases between them. This CDR3 comprises 13 residues. This CDR3 is CSVGPTLSYEQYF. DNA of the CDR3: TGCAGCGTTGGGCCCACCCTCTCCTACGAGCAGTACTTC.

In this sample, this clonotype turned up a few times. J is TRBJ2-7 and V is TRBV15; 10 bases are shared with TRBD1. V shed 0 bases, J shed 6 bases, and the junction held 8 bases outside the gene matches. Germline V lookup: CDR1 LNHNV, CDR2 YYDKDF (reference sequence). The CDR3 runs 16 residues. CDR3 DNA: TGTGCCACCAGCAGAGATAGACGGGACAGGGGATCCGAGCAGTACTTC. Translating gives CATSRDRRDRGSEQYF.

Worth noting for this clonotype: One end of the junction is discordant with germline, which a read error may explain. The chain joins TRBV30 to TRBJ2-3; 7 nucleotides align to TRBD2. Germline CDR1 reads GTSNPN; CDR2 reads SVGIG (reference sequence). The CDR3 sequence is 15 residues long. The CDR3 here is CAWKLLATSTDTQYF. CDR3 DNA: TGTGCCTGGAAATTACTAGCGACTAGCACAGATACTCAGTATTTT.

V is TRBV12-3 or TRBV12-4 and J is TRBJ1-3; D uncertain. V was trimmed by 6 bases and J by 4 bases, leaving 16 bases between them. The CDR3 sequence is 15 residues long. DNA for the CDR3: TGTGCCAGCAGATATACTCCTGCGCGGGGAAACACCATATATTTT. This encodes CASRYTPARGNTIYF.

V is TRBV5-1 and J is TRBJ1-2; perhaps TRBD1 as D (5 bases). This CDR3 spans 14 amino acids. Trimming shortened V by 0 bases and J by 8 bases, and 14 bases separated the two germline ends. The germline V gene has CDR1 SGHRS and CDR2 YFSETQ. CDR3 in DNA: TGCGCCAGCAGCTTGGAAGGGGAAGGTCAAGGCTACACCTTC. This encodes CASSLEGEGQGYTF.

For the CDR3, the DNA is TGCGCCAGTACCGCGCGCGGGAGCCTAGAGACCCAGTACTTC. It is translated as CASTARGSLETQYF. The rearrangement uses TRBV5-1 and TRBJ2-5, with 7 bases lining up with TRBD2. Germline assignment: CDR1 SGHRS and CDR2 YFSETQ. This CDR3 contains 14 residues. V shed 8 bases, J shed 4 bases, and the junction held 11 bases outside the gene matches.

The chain has TRBV5-1 and TRBJ2-3; possibly TRBD2 for D (5 bases). CDR1 SGHRS and CDR2 YFSETQ come from the germline V gene. This CDR3 has 16 residues. Between the trimmed V and J ends, which lost 0 bases and 0 bases, there was a span of 11 bases. The CDR3 sequence is CASSLGRGGSTDTQYF. As DNA, the CDR3 is TGCGCCAGCAGCTTGGGGAGAGGCGGGAGCACAGATACGCAGTATTTT.

This clonotype was recorded many times. The V call is TRBV15, the J call TRBJ2-1, with D maybe TRBD2 (6 bases). Germline V gene sequence: CDR1 LNHNV, CDR2 YYDKDF (reference sequence). The germline V and J ends were trimmed by 0 bases and 0 bases, with 9 bases remaining between them. The CDR3 runs to 16 residues. The CDR3 sequence is CATSREGGSSYNEQFF. The CDR3 DNA sequence: TGTGCCACCAGCAGAGAAGGAGGGAGCTCCTACAATGAGCAGTTCTTC.

V and J are TRBV5-1 and TRBJ2-7; 7 bases fit TRBD2. CDR1 is SGHRS and CDR2 is YFSETQ in the germline V gene. Trimming removed 2 bases from V and 6 bases from J; junction bases left unmatched: 8. The CDR3 consists of 14 residues. CDR3 amino acids: CASSFGGGPSEQYF. The CDR3 DNA reads as TGCGCCAGCAGCTTTGGGGGAGGGCCCTCCGAGCAGTACTTC. Full variable domain (remainder filled in from reference TRBV5-1 and TRBJ2-7): KAGVTQTPRYLIKTRGQQVTLSCSPISGHRSVSWYQQTPGQGLQFLFEYFSETQRNKGNFPGRFSGRQFSNSRSEMNVSTLELGDSALYLCASSFGGGPSEQYFGPGTRLTVT.

The sample holds a few counts of this clonotype. The rearrangement joins TRBV7-9 to TRBJ1-5; possibly TRBD1 for D (6 bases). This CDR3 has 14 residues. V dropped 6 bases and J dropped 3 bases, with 12 bases sitting between them. The germline V gene encodes CDR1 SEHNR and CDR2 FQNEAQ (reference sequence). The CDR3 coding sequence is TGTGCCAGCAGTGAAAGGGGGATCAATCAGCCCCAGCATTTT. This codes for CASSERGINQPQHF.

This clonotype was counted many times. The rearrangement joins TRBV18 to TRBJ2-3; TRBD2 matches at 7 bases. Germline CDR1 KGHSH, CDR2 LQKENI. V lost 3 bases and J lost 6; bases outside the gene matches: 6. This CDR3 spans 14 amino acids. Here the CDR3 reads CASSPRTSSDTQYF. CDR3 in DNA: TGTGCCAGCTCACCCCGGACTAGTTCCGATACGCAGTATTTT.

The chain is built from TRBV2 and TRBJ1-5; no definite D call. The length of the CDR3 is 15 residues. Germline V gene lookup returns CDR1 SNHLY and CDR2 FYNNEI. V was shortened by 6 bases and J by 1 base, with 13 bases between the two germline ends. CDR3 in amino acids: CASRRFGQSNQPQHF. The CDR3, as DNA: TGTGCCAGCAGGCGGTTTGGGCAGAGCAATCAGCCCCAGCATTTT.